The 30 T cell receptor beta chains given below trace back to one sample, sequenced in a study of cytomegalovirus exposure and HLA in healthy donors. The PCR employed 60 Vbeta primers together with 13 Jbeta primers. The repertoire was sequenced with immunoSEQ multiplex PCR; TCRdb's copy has only in-frame clones and lacks some. The sample has 120,000 or so clones; less than 85% are singletons. The sequenced sample was PBMCs. These receptors originate from a man aged 18 to 35 in good health and CMV-seropositive.

About this clone itself: Sequence at one end of the junction differs from germline and may be a read error. The chain carries TRBV7-9 and TRBJ1-1; no firm D call. The CDR3 consists of 12 residues. Germline CDR1 is SEHNR and CDR2 is FQNEAQ (reference sequence). The CDR3 reads CSSSLSEVQAFF. The DNA of the CDR3 is TGTTCCAGCAGCTTAAGCGAGGTACAAGCTTTCTTT. The full variable domain, its missing parts supplied by reference TRBV7-9 and TRBJ1-1, is DTGVSQNPRHKITKRGQNVTFRCDPISEHNRLYWYRQTLGQGPEFLTYFQNEAQLEKSRLLSDRFSAERPKGSFSTLEIQRTEQGDSAMYLCSSSLSEVQAFFGQGTRLTVV.

V is TRBV11-2 and J is TRBJ1-1, with D possibly being TRBD1 (5 bases). V was shortened by 1 base and J by 13 bases, with 19 bases between the two germline ends. CDR3 length: 14 amino acids. From germline, CDR1 is SGHAT and CDR2 FQNNGV. The CDR3 bases are TGTGCCAGCAGCTTAGCTCCCAGGGAAGGAGTTGTTTTCTTT. Translating it yields CASSLAPREGVVFF.

This clone was detected only a few times. The chain combines TRBV10-1 with TRBJ2-3, with 12 bases fitting TRBD2. The trim removed 3 bases at V and 5 bases at J, leaving 9 bases unmatched. Germline V lookup: CDR1 WNHNN, CDR2 SYGVQD (reference sequence). This CDR3 has 17 residues. The CDR3 sequence: CASSENGLAGSRDTQYF. The CDR3 nucleotides are TGCGCCAGCAGTGAAAATGGACTAGCGGGGTCCCGAGATACGCAGTATTTT.

V is TRBV9 and J is TRBJ1-1; D possibly corresponds to TRBD1 (6 bases). Germline V gives CDR1 SGDLS, CDR2 YYNGEE. The CDR3 is made up of 15 amino acids. The V end lost 2 bases, the J end lost 10 bases, and 21 bases lay between the germline ends. The CDR3 here is CASSVDSRPGGLAFF. CDR3 nucleotides: TGTGCCAGCAGCGTGGACAGTCGACCGGGGGGTTTAGCTTTCTTT.

The chain employs TRBV11-2 and TRBJ2-2; 10 bases align to TRBD2. CDR3 size: 15 residues. V shed 5 bases and J 4 bases; nucleotides not matched to a gene: 4. CDR1 is SGHAT and CDR2 is FQNNGV in the germline V gene. The CDR3 region has the DNA TGTGCCAGCAGCATAGCGGGGGGCAGCACCGGGGAGCTGTTTTTT. As protein: CASSIAGGSTGELFF.

This clone occurred once. The chain recombines TRBV27 with TRBJ2-7; 10 nucleotides align to TRBD2. V lost 8 bases, J lost 1 base, and 8 bases stayed unmatched. This CDR3 is 15 amino acids long. From germline, CDR1 is MNHEY and CDR2 SMNVEV (reference sequence). The CDR3 here is CASALAGEGSYEQYF. CDR3 DNA: TGTGCCAGCGCCCTAGCGGGAGAAGGATCCTACGAGCAGTACTTC.

The chain has TRBV7-8 and TRBJ2-3; TRBD2 aligns across 11 bases. The CDR3 sequence is 16 residues long. V was pared by 3 bases and J by 0 bases, with 2 bases of the junction left unmatched. Germline V gene lookup returns CDR1 SGHVS and CDR2 FQNEAQ. The CDR3 loop reads CASSLGLADSTDTQYF. The CDR3 DNA is TGTGCCAGCAGCTTGGGACTAGCGGATAGCACAGATACGCAGTATTTT.

The table lists this clone with a count of one. The chain uses TRBV28 and TRBJ2-2, with TRBD1 identical over 9 bases. With 6 bases clipped from V and 4 bases from J, the junction kept 9 bases outside the gene matches. The CDR3 is 16 amino acids. The V gene's germline CDR1 is MDHEN and CDR2 SYDVKM. CDR3 sequence reads: CASSLDGGQGTGELFF. CDR3 DNA: TGTGCCAGCAGCTTGGATGGGGGACAGGGCACCGGGGAGCTGTTTTTT.

J is TRBJ2-4 and V is TRBV5-4; perhaps TRBD1 as D (6 bases). The CDR3 runs 15 residues. Trimming took 4 bases from V and 0 from J, leaving 11 bases between them. Per germline, CDR1 SGHNT and CDR2 YYREEE (reference sequence). CDR3 residues: CASSPDSLAKNIQYF. CDR3 DNA sequence: TGTGCCAGCAGCCCGGACAGTCTAGCCAAAAACATTCAGTACTTC.

This clone has more than one count but fewer than ten. The chain has TRBV6-1 and TRBJ1-1, with D hard to call. The CDR3 contains 13 residues. The V end lost 6 bases, the J end lost 1 base, and 9 bases lay between the germline ends. The germline V gene encodes CDR1 MNHNS and CDR2 SASEGT. CDR3 amino acids: CASSWEGNTEAFF. The DNA of the CDR3 is TGTGCCAGCAGCTGGGAGGGGAACACTGAAGCTTTCTTT.

The count of this clone is one. The genes are TRBV5-1 and TRBJ2-2, with 7 bases lining up with TRBD1. From germline, CDR1 is SGHRS and CDR2 YFSETQ. There are 15 residues in the CDR3. V gave up 4 bases and J gave up 4 bases; unmatched junction bases: 7. The CDR3 spells CASSAEGAGTGELFF. In DNA, the CDR3 is TGCGCCAGCAGCGCCGAGGGGGCTGGCACCGGGGAGCTGTTTTTT.

The V gene is TRBV28, the J gene TRBJ2-5; D not certain. Per the germline V gene, CDR1 is MDHEN and CDR2 is SYDVKM. The CDR3 covers 13 residues. Trimming shortened V by 2 bases and J by 5 bases, and 9 bases separated the two germline ends. For the CDR3, the DNA is TGTGCCAGCAGTTTACCGGGTTGGGAGACCCAGTACTTC. Its protein is CASSLPGWETQYF.

This clone came up once. The V call is TRBV27, the J call TRBJ1-2, with TRBD1 matching over 7 bases. This CDR3 is 16 amino acids long. CDR1 MNHEY and CDR2 SMNVEV come from the germline V gene (reference sequence). The ends lost 4 bases at V and 10 bases at J; junction bases unmatched: 18. CDR3 bases: TGTGCCAGCAGTTCGCCTAACCGGGACAGCAAACAGGCCTACACCTTC. This translates into CASSSPNRDSKQAYTF.

The gene calls are TRBV4-1 and TRBJ2-7; D remains ambiguous. Germline CDR1 MGHRA, CDR2 YSYEKL. CDR3 length: 13 residues. Trimming took off 2 bases at V and 3 bases at J, with 8 bases between the two ends. The CDR3 region has the DNA TGCGCCAGCAGCCAACGAGAAAGCTACGAGCAGTACTTC. Its protein is CASSQRESYEQYF.

As to this clone: An end of the junction differs from the germline gene, which may be a read error. The chain combines TRBV5-6 with TRBJ2-7; 8 bases are a match to TRBD2. This CDR3 is 14 amino acids long. Germline loops: CDR1 SGHDT, CDR2 YYEEEE. The CDR3 region has the DNA TGTGCCAGCTGCTTGGGACTAGAAGATTACGAGCAGTACTTC. Residues: CASCLGLEDYEQYF.

This rearrangement joins TRBV9 to TRBJ2-3, with TRBD2 identical over 8 bases. The trim removed 3 bases at V and 1 base at J, leaving 1 base unmatched. Germline-derived CDR1 and CDR2 are SGDLS and YYNGEE. CDR3 length equals 14 residues. The DNA of the CDR3 is TGTGCCAGCAGCGGAGCGGGGGGCACAGATACGCAGTATTTT. Translating it yields CASSGAGGTDTQYF. Using reference TRBV9 and TRBJ2-3 for the parts outside the CDR3, the full variable domain is DSGVTQTPKHLITATGQRVTLRCSPRSGDLSVYWYQQSLDQGLQFLIQYYNGEERAKGNILERFSAQQFPDLHSELNLSSLELGDSALYFCASSGAGGTDTQYFGPGTRLTVL.

This chain connects TRBV5-1 to TRBJ1-1, with 8 bases fitting TRBD1. Germline V gives CDR1 SGHRS, CDR2 YFSETQ. Trimming removed 2 bases from V and 0 bases from J; junction bases left unmatched: 15. The CDR3 sequence is 19 residues long. The chain's CDR3 is CASSLPGQGKGIMNTEAFF. The CDR3, as DNA: TGCGCCAGCAGCTTACCCGGACAGGGAAAGGGGATTATGAACACTGAAGCTTTCTTT.

Note on this clone: One end of the junction fails to match germline, which may point to a read error. Other nucleotide sequences from this sample produce the same CDR3. This chain joins TRBV11-2 and TRBJ2-7; the D is unclear. The CDR3 spans 12 residues. Germline CDR1 reads SGHAT; CDR2 reads FQNNGV. The CDR3 spells CASSLGIYEQYF. The DNA of the CDR3 is TGTGCCAGTAGCTTAGGTATCTACGAGCAGTACTTC.

The chain is built from TRBV30 and TRBJ2-5; D remains ambiguous. The J call may not be correct, given that the DNA end is closer to TRBJ2-7. Germline V gene lookup returns CDR1 GTSNPN and CDR2 SVGIG (reference sequence). The CDR3 totals 14 residues. CDR3 coding DNA: TGTGCCGTTACGTCCGTCGAATTCACCTACGAGCAGTACTTC. Its protein product is CAVTSVEFTYEQYF.

Comment on this clone: The sample has other DNA sequences that encode this CDR3 too. The chain uses TRBV18 and TRBJ1-1; D perhaps matches TRBD1 (5 bases). This CDR3 comprises 14 residues. Germline CDR1 KGHSH, CDR2 LQKENI. V was pared by 6 bases and J by 0 bases, with 11 bases between. CDR3 nucleotide sequence: TGTGCCAGCTCCCCGGGGGGAGTGAACACTGAAGCTTTCTTT. This gives the protein CASSPGGVNTEAFF.

The chain employs TRBV5-1 and TRBJ2-5; 7 nucleotides align to TRBD2. V shed 0 bases, J shed 1 base, and the junction held 12 bases outside the gene matches. Germline V gene sequence: CDR1 SGHRS, CDR2 YFSETQ. This CDR3 contains 18 residues. The CDR3 region is CASSLGVLGGGVQETQYF. As DNA, the CDR3 is TGCGCCAGCAGCTTGGGGGTCCTCGGGGGAGGGGTCCAAGAGACCCAGTACTTC.

This chain connects TRBV7-9 to TRBJ2-3; 8 bases agree with TRBD2. Per the germline V gene, CDR1 is SEHNR and CDR2 is FQNEAQ (reference sequence). The CDR3 covers 17 residues. J lost 6 bases, V lost 0 bases, and 11 bases had no gene match. CDR3 sequence: CASSLALSLAGGDTQYF. The DNA for the CDR3 is TGTGCCAGCAGCTTAGCGCTAAGCCTAGCGGGCGGTGATACGCAGTATTTT.

DNA of the CDR3: TGTGCCAGCAGCGTAGGGGACAGCCCTTTAGCTAACTATGGCTACACCTTC. Translation gives CASSVGDSPLANYGYTF. The gene calls are TRBV9 and TRBJ1-2, with 7 bases aligning to TRBD1. Trimming at V came to 0 bases and at J to 0 bases, leaving 8 bases not matched to a gene. Germline CDR1 reads SGDLS; CDR2 reads YYNGEE. This CDR3 spans 17 amino acids.

The CDR3 spells CASSPTGNENGYTF. The CDR3 region has the DNA TGCGCCAGCAGCCCCACAGGGAACGAGAATGGCTACACCTTC. This sequence joins TRBV5-1 and TRBJ1-2, with D perhaps TRBD1 (6 bases). Germline CDR1 and CDR2: SGHRS and YFSETQ. The CDR3 totals 14 residues. The V end lost 4 bases, the J end lost 6 bases, and 16 bases lay between the germline ends. The full variable domain, its missing parts supplied by reference TRBV5-1 and TRBJ1-2, is KAGVTQTPRYLIKTRGQQVTLSCSPISGHRSVSWYQQTPGQGLQFLFEYFSETQRNKGNFPGRFSGRQFSNSRSEMNVSTLELGDSALYLCASSPTGNENGYTFGSGTRLTVV.

The table lists this clone with a count of one. The rearrangement joins TRBV19 to TRBJ2-5, with a tentative D call TRBD1 (5 bases). V shed 6 bases and J shed 3 bases, with 20 bases lying between them. Germline CDR1 and CDR2: LNHDA and SQIVND (reference sequence). There are 16 residues in the CDR3. The DNA of the CDR3 is TGTGCCAGTAGCCATCTCGGCGTTGACAGCGAAGAGACCCAGTACTTC. It is translated as CASSHLGVDSEETQYF.

This clone was detected only once. V usage is TRBV5-4 and J usage is TRBJ2-5; 12 nucleotides align to TRBD2. The CDR3 contains 14 residues. V trimming: 4 bases; J trimming: 4 bases; junction bases outside the gene matches: 2. Per germline, CDR1 SGHNT and CDR2 YYREEE (reference sequence). CDR3 in DNA: TGTGCCAGCAGCCTAGCGGGGGGGAGAGAGACCCAGTACTTC. It codes for CASSLAGGRETQYF.

The chain joins TRBV5-6 to TRBJ2-7, with 8 positions matching TRBD1. This CDR3 is 14 amino acids long. V was pared by 0 bases and J by 1 base, with 0 bases of the junction left unmatched. Germline V CDR1 and CDR2: SGHDT, YYEEEE. CDR3: CASSLGDRSYEQYF. CDR3 DNA: TGTGCCAGCAGCTTGGGGGACAGGTCCTACGAGCAGTACTTC.

This chain links TRBV4-1 with TRBJ2-2, with a tentative D call TRBD1 (6 bases). Looked up from germline, CDR1 is MGHRA and CDR2 is YSYEKL. The CDR3 runs 16 residues. V was cut by 1 base and J by 9 bases, with 18 bases left in between. The CDR3 DNA follows: TGCGCCAGCAGCCAAGTTCTGACAGGATACGGAAGGGAGCTGTTTTTT. Translated: CASSQVLTGYGRELFF.

The chain is built from TRBV25-1 and TRBJ1-1; 8 bases are a match to TRBD1. Germline-derived CDR1 and CDR2 are MGHDK and SYGVNS. V was pared by 4 bases and J by 1 base, with 2 bases of the junction left unmatched. This CDR3 has 14 residues. DNA for the CDR3: TGTGCCAGCAGTGGGACAGGGAGGAACACTGAAGCTTTCTTT. As protein: CASSGTGRNTEAFF. Together with reference TRBV25-1 and TRBJ1-1, the CDR3 gives the full variable domain: EADIYQTPRYLVIGTGKKITLECSQTMGHDKMYWYQQDPGMELHLIHYSYGVNSTEKGDLSSESTVSRIRTEHFPLTLESARPSHTSQYLCASSGTGRNTEAFFGQGTRLTVV.

V is TRBV4-2 and J is TRBJ2-3, with D tentatively TRBD2 (5 bases). CDR3 length equals 15 residues. V was clipped by 4 bases and J by 0 bases, with 11 bases between them. The V gene's germline CDR1 is LGHNA and CDR2 YNFKEQ. This CDR3 reads CASSLERYSTDTQYF. CDR3 coding DNA: TGTGCCAGCAGCCTCGAGCGGTATAGCACAGATACGCAGTATTTT.